This is a list of T cell receptor beta chains from one sample in a study of blood T cell repertoires in COVID-19. The assay was immunoSEQ multiplex PCR, and TCRdb's table has in-frame clones only and misses some. Of 100,000 to 150,000 clones in the sample, 81% were seen once. The sequenced sample was peripheral blood. These receptors came from a woman aged 45-60 years with acute or convalescent COVID-19. The CDR3 runs from the conserved cysteine through the conserved F or W. The order of the fields is J gene, V gene, CDR3 protein.

J gene: TRBJ1-5; V gene: TRBV25-1; CDR3 protein: CASSELGAGNQPQHF
J gene: TRBJ1-6; V gene: TRBV19; CDR3 protein: CASSPWGQGAGTSPLHF
J gene: TRBJ2-5; V gene: TRBV18; CDR3 protein: CASSPLDRGPVTQYF
J gene: TRBJ1-2; V gene: TRBV30; CDR3 protein: CAWSVRGSDGYTF
J gene: TRBJ2-3; V gene: TRBV24-1; CDR3 protein: CATSEEGGAAQYF
J gene: TRBJ2-1; V gene: TRBV18; CDR3 protein: CASSNNRNNEQFF
J gene: TRBJ1-6; V gene: TRBV28; CDR3 protein: CASSSAGVYNSPLHF
J gene: TRBJ2-5; V gene: TRBV9; CDR3 protein: CASSAGISGQQETQYF
J gene: TRBJ1-4; V gene: TRBV19; CDR3 protein: CASSATRQGMKEKLFF
J gene: TRBJ1-4; V gene: TRBV6-6; CDR3 protein: CASSEDHIRTGAVTNEKLFF
J gene: TRBJ2-1; V gene: TRBV25-1; CDR3 protein: CASSPRTPGTTYNEQFF
J gene: TRBJ2-2; V gene: TRBV6-5; CDR3 protein: CASGTGAVRELFF
J gene: TRBJ2-1; V gene: TRBV14; CDR3 protein: CASSRTGGDEQFF
J gene: TRBJ1-4; V gene: TRBV19; CDR3 protein: CASRYSTNEKLFF
J gene: TRBJ2-7; V gene: TRBV5-4; CDR3 protein: CASSHGTQTYEQYF
J gene: TRBJ1-2; V gene: TRBV3-1/TRBV3-2; CDR3 protein: CASSQEGGGYTF
J gene: TRBJ1-2; V gene: TRBV7-2; CDR3 protein: CAILQGWGFGYTF
J gene: TRBJ1-5; V gene: TRBV21-1; CDR3 protein: CASSKDRGEQPQHF
J gene: TRBJ2-7; V gene: TRBV2; CDR3 protein: CASGDTGYEQYF
J gene: TRBJ1-5; V gene: TRBV6-5; CDR3 protein: CASSLGNRGQPQHF
J gene: TRBJ2-7; V gene: TRBV10-2; CDR3 protein: CASAGAIYSYEQYF
J gene: TRBJ1-1; V gene: TRBV19; CDR3 protein: CASTRPRLGHTEAFF
J gene: TRBJ2-5; V gene: TRBV7-9; CDR3 protein: CASSPGDQETQYF
J gene: TRBJ1-3; V gene: TRBV5-1; CDR3 protein: CASSSGVARSGNTIYF
J gene: TRBJ2-7; V gene: TRBV30; CDR3 protein: CAWSPGTGVREQYF
J gene: TRBJ1-5; V gene: TRBV6-5; CDR3 protein: CASSMRQGNQPQHF
J gene: TRBJ2-1; V gene: TRBV7-7; CDR3 protein: CASSSYPRGTFNEQFF
J gene: TRBJ2-2; V gene: TRBV15; CDR3 protein: CATSRDGRLNTGELFF
J gene: TRBJ2-7; V gene: TRBV20-1; CDR3 protein: CSATDSSYEQYF
J gene: TRBJ2-5; V gene: TRBV5-1; CDR3 protein: CASSLSRGGGETQYF
J gene: TRBJ2-5; V gene: TRBV5-1; CDR3 protein: CASSLGPGSEETQYF
J gene: TRBJ2-7; V gene: TRBV7-8; CDR3 protein: CASSQGYAQGNRYEQYF
J gene: TRBJ2-1; V gene: TRBV10-3; CDR3 protein: CATASGSDEQFF
J gene: TRBJ1-4; V gene: TRBV2; CDR3 protein: CASRVRVTNEKLFF
J gene: TRBJ1-2; V gene: TRBV7-9; CDR3 protein: CASSLNQQGNYGYTF
J gene: TRBJ1-2; V gene: TRBV10-3; CDR3 protein: CAISNWTAGGYTF
J gene: TRBJ2-1; V gene: TRBV19; CDR3 protein: CASSIVASGNNEQFF
J gene: TRBJ2-2; V gene: TRBV7-2; CDR3 protein: CASSLNLLSGRELFF
J gene: TRBJ2-1; V gene: TRBV9; CDR3 protein: CASSVGGGVSSYNEQFF
J gene: TRBJ1-1; V gene: TRBV18; CDR3 protein: CASSLTGRAEAFF
J gene: TRBJ1-1; V gene: TRBV19; CDR3 protein: CASSITGLNTEAFF
J gene: TRBJ2-7; V gene: TRBV2; CDR3 protein: CASSREGAYEQYF
J gene: TRBJ2-3; V gene: TRBV7-9; CDR3 protein: CASSPLLAFTDTQYF
J gene: TRBJ2-1; V gene: TRBV7-9; CDR3 protein: CASTSGGLSSYNEQFF
J gene: TRBJ2-1; V gene: TRBV30; CDR3 protein: CAWSVWAGDTLANEQFF
J gene: TRBJ2-5; V gene: TRBV5-1; CDR3 protein: CASSPGGSSETQYF
J gene: TRBJ1-1; V gene: TRBV10-3; CDR3 protein: CAISVQGANTEAFF
J gene: TRBJ2-3; V gene: TRBV20-1; CDR3 protein: CSASSGRARDTQYF
J gene: TRBJ2-3; V gene: TRBV6-5; CDR3 protein: CASSRAGIGDTQYF
J gene: TRBJ1-4; V gene: TRBV6-2/TRBV6-3; CDR3 protein: CASSSRWEEKLFF
J gene: TRBJ2-3; V gene: TRBV24-1; CDR3 protein: CATSGGLSTDTQYF
J gene: TRBJ2-1; V gene: TRBV7-2; CDR3 protein: CASSLLYNEQFF
J gene: TRBJ2-4; V gene: TRBV7-9; CDR3 protein: CASSLGRGNIQYF
J gene: TRBJ2-1; V gene: TRBV20-1; CDR3 protein: CSAPSVNEQFF
J gene: TRBJ1-2; V gene: TRBV28; CDR3 protein: CASSDHREHGYTF